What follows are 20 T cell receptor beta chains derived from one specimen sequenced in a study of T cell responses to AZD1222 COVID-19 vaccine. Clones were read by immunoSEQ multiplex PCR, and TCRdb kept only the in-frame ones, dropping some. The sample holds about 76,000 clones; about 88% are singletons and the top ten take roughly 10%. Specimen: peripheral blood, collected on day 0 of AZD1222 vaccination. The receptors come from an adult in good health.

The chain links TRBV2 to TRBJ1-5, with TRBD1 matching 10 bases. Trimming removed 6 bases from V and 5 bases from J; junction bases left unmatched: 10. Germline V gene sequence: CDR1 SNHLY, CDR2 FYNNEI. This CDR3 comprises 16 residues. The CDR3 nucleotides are TGTGCCAGCAGGGCCGGGACAGGGGCTCCCGATCAGCCCCAGCATTTT. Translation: CASRAGTGAPDQPQHF.

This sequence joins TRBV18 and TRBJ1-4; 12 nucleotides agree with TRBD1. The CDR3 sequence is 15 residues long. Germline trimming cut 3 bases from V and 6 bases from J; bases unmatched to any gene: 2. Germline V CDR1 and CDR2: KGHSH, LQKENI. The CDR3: CASSPGTGGYEKLFF. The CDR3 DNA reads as TGTGCCAGCTCACCGGGGACAGGGGGCTATGAAAAACTGTTTTTT.

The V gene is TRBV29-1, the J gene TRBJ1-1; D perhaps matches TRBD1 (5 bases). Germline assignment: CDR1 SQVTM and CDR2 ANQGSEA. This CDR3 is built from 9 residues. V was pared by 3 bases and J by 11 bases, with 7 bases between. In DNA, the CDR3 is TGCAGCGTTGACCCAGGGGCTTTCTTT. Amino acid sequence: CSVDPGAFF.

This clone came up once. Here the CDR3 reads CASSLRGTAIGPDTQYF. CDR3 nucleotides: TGTGCCAGCAGCTTACGTGGGACTGCAATTGGTCCAGATACGCAGTATTTT. The V gene is TRBV11-3, the J gene TRBJ2-3; D is perhaps TRBD2 (6 bases). The CDR3 totals 17 residues. Trimming removed 2 bases at V and 4 bases at J, with 19 bases between. CDR1 is SGHNT, CDR2 YENEEA, per germline.

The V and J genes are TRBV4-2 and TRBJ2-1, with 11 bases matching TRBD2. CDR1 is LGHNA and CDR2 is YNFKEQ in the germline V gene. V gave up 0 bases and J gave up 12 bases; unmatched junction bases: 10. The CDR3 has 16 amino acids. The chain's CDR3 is CASSQEGILAGDLQFF. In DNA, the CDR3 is TGTGCCAGCAGCCAAGAAGGGATACTAGCGGGAGATTTGCAGTTCTTC.

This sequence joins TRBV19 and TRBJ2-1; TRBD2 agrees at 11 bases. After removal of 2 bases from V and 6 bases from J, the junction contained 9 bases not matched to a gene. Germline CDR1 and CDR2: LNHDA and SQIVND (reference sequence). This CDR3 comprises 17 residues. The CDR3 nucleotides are TGTGCCAGTAGTATATCCCTGACTAGCGGGGAATTCAATGAGCAGTTCTTC. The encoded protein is CASSISLTSGEFNEQFF.

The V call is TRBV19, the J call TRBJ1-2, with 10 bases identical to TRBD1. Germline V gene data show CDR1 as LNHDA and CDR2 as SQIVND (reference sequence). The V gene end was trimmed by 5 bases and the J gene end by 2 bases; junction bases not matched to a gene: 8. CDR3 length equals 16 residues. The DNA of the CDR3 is TGTGCCAGTAGTCGGGGACAGGGGTCCCCAAACTATGGCTACACCTTC. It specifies CASSRGQGSPNYGYTF.

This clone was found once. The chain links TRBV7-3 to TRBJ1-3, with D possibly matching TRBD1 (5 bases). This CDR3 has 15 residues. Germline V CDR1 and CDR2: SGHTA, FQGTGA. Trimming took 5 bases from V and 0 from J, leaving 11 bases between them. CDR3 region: CASSPGPNSGNTIYF. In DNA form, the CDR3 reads TGTGCCAGCAGCCCGGGACCGAACTCTGGAAACACCATATATTTT.

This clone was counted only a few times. In nucleotides, the CDR3 is TGTGCCAGCAGTTCTGGTGGCAAGCAGTACTTC. This translates into CASSSGGKQYF. This chain uses TRBV6-6 with TRBJ2-7; D not certain. V was shortened by 4 bases and J by 8 bases, with 9 bases between the two germline ends. The germline gives CDR1 MNHNY, CDR2 SVGAGI (reference sequence). There are 11 residues in the CDR3.

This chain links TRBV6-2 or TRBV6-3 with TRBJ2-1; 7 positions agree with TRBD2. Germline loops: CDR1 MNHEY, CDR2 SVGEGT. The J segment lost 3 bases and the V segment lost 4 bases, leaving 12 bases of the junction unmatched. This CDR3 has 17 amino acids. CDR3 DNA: TGTGCCAGCAGTTCCCAGTTGGAGCGGGGAGTCTACAATGAGCAGTTCTTC. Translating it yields CASSSQLERGVYNEQFF.

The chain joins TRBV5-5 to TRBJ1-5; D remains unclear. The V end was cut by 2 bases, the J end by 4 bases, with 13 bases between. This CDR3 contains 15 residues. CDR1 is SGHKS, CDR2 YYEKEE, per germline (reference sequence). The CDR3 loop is CASSFDPGANQPQHF. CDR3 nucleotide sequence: TGTGCCAGCAGCTTTGACCCGGGAGCAAATCAGCCCCAGCATTTT.

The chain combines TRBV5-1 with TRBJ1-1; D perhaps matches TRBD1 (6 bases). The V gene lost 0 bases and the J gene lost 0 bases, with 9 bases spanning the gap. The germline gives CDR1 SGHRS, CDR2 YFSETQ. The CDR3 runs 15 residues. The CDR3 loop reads CASSLGDRMNTEAFF. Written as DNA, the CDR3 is TGCGCCAGCAGCTTGGGTGACAGGATGAACACTGAAGCTTTCTTT.

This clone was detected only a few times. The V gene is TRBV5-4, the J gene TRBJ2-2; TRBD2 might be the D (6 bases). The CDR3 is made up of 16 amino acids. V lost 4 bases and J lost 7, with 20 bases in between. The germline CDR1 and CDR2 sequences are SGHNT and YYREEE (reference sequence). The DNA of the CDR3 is TGTGCCAGCAGCCAGAAAGGAGGGACGGTATACGGGGAGCTGTTTTTT. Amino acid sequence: CASSQKGGTVYGELFF. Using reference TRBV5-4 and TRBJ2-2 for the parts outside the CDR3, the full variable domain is ETGVTQSPTHLIKTRGQQVTLRCSSQSGHNTVSWYQQALGQGPQFIFQYYREEENGRGNFPPRFSGLQFPNYSSELNVNALELDDSALYLCASSQKGGTVYGELFFGEGSRLTVL.

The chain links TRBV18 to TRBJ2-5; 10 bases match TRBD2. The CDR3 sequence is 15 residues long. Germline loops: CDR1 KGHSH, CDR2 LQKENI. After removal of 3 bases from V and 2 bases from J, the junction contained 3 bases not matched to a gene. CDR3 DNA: TGTGCCAGCTCACCCAGGACTAGCGGACAAGAGACCCAGTACTTC. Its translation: CASSPRTSGQETQYF.

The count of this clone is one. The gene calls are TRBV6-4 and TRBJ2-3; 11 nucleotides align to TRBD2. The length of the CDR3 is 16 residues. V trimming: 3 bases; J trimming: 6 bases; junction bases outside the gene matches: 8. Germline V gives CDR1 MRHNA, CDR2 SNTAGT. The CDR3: CASSELAGGRWDTQYF. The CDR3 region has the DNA TGTGCCAGCAGTGAATTAGCGGGGGGGCGTTGGGATACGCAGTATTTT.

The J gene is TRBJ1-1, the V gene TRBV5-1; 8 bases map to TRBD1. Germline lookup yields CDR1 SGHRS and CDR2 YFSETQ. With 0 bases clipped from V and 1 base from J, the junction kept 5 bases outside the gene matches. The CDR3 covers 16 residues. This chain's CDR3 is CASSLAGGGRNTEAFF. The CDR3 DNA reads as TGCGCCAGCAGCTTGGCAGGGGGCGGCCGGAACACTGAAGCTTTCTTT. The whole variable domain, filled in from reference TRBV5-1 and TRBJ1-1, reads KAGVTQTPRYLIKTRGQQVTLSCSPISGHRSVSWYQQTPGQGLQFLFEYFSETQRNKGNFPGRFSGRQFSNSRSEMNVSTLELGDSALYLCASSLAGGGRNTEAFFGQGTRLTVV.

CDR3 protein: CASSSGDGEKLFF. The DNA of the CDR3 is TGTGCCAGCAGCTCAGGGGATGGCGAAAAACTGTTTTTT. The V gene is TRBV9, the J gene TRBJ1-4, with D perhaps matching TRBD1 (6 bases). Germline CDR1 is SGDLS and CDR2 is YYNGEE. The V end lost 4 bases, the J end lost 8 bases, and 12 bases lay between the germline ends. CDR3 length equals 13 residues.

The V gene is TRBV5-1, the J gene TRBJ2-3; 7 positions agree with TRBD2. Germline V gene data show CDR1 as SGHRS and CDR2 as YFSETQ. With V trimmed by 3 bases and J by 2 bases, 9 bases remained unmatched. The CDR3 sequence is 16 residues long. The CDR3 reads CASSSNPSGLTDTQYF. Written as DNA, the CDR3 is TGCGCCAGCAGCTCAAATCCTAGCGGACTCACAGATACGCAGTATTTT. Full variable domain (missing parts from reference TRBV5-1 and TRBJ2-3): KAGVTQTPRYLIKTRGQQVTLSCSPISGHRSVSWYQQTPGQGLQFLFEYFSETQRNKGNFPGRFSGRQFSNSRSEMNVSTLELGDSALYLCASSSNPSGLTDTQYFGPGTRLTVL.

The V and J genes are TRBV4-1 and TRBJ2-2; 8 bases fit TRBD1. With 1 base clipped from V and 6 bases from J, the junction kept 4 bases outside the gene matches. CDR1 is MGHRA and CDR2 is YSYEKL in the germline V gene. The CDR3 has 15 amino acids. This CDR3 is CASSQVDREAGELFF. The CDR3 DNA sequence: TGCGCCAGCAGCCAAGTGGACAGGGAAGCCGGGGAGCTGTTTTTT.

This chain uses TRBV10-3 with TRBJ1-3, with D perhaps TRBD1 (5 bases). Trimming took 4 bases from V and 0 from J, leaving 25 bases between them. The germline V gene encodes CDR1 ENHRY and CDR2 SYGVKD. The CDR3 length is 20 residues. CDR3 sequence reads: CAISGRGRGQAYGSGNTIYF. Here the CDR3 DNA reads TGTGCCATCAGTGGCCGCGGGAGGGGTCAGGCCTACGGCTCTGGAAACACCATATATTTT.